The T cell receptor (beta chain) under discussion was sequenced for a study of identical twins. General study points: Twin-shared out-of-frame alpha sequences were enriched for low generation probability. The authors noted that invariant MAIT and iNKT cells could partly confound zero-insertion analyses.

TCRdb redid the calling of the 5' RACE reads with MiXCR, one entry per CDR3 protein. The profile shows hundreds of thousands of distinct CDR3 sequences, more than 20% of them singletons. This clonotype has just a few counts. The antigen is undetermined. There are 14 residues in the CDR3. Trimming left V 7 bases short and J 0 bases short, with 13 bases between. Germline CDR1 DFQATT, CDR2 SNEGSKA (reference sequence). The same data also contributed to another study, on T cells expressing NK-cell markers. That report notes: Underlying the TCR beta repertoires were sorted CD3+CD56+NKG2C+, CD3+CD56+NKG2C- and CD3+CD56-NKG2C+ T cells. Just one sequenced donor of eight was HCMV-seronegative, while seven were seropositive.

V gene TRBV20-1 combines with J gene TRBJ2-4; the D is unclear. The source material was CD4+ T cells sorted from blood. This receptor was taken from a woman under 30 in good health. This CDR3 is CSVPALGAKNIQYF. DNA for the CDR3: TGCAGTGTCCCAGCATTGGGAGCCAAAAACATTCAGTACTTC.